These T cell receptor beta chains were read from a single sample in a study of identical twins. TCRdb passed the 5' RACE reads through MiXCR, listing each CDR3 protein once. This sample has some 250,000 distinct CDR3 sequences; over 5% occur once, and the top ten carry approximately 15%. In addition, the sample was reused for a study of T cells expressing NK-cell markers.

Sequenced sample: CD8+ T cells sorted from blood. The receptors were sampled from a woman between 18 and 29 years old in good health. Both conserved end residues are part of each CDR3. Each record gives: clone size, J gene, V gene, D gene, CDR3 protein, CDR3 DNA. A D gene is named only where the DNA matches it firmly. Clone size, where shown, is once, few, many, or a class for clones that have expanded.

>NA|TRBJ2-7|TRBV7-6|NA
CASSLDPGRVDEQYF
TGTGCCAGCAGCTTAGATCCTGGTCGGGTGGACGAGCAGTACTTC
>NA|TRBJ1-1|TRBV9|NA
CASSVGGGGNTEAFF
TGTGCCAGCAGCGTAGGTGGAGGGGGGAACACTGAAGCTTTCTTT
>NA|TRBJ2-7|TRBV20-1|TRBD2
CSARAPLAGAGEQYF
TGCAGTGCTAGAGCCCCGCTAGCGGGGGCGGGGGAGCAGTACTTC
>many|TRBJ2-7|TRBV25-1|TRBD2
CASSPSGISYEQYF
TGTGCCAGCAGTCCTAGCGGCATCTCCTACGAGCAGTACTTC
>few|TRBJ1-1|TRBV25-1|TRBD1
CASSDRGQGETEAFF
TGTGCCAGCAGTGATAGGGGACAGGGAGAAACTGAAGCTTTCTTT
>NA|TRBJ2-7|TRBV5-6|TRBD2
CASSRGLAVEQYF
TGTGCCAGCAGCAGGGGACTAGCGGTCGAGCAGTACTTC
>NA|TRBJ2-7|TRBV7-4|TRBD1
CASSLAPGQEISASYEQYF
TGTGCCAGCAGCTTAGCTCCGGGACAGGAGATATCCGCTTCCTACGAGCAGTACTTC
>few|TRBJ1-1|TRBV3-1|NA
CASSSEWVTEAFF
TGTGCCAGCAGCTCGGAATGGGTCACTGAAGCTTTCTTT
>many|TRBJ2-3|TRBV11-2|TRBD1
CASRPPDRGGGDTQYF
TGTGCCAGCAGACCTCCTGACAGGGGGGGAGGAGATACGCAGTATTTT
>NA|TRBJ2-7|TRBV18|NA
CASSPPPLGLLYEQYF
TGTGCCAGCTCACCACCCCCTCTGGGGCTACTCTACGAGCAGTACTTC
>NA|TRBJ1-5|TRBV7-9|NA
CASSLAANQPQHF
TGTGCCAGCAGCTTAGCCGCAAATCAGCCCCAGCATTTT
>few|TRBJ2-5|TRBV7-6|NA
CASSFSSLQETQYF
TGTGCCAGCAGCTTTAGTAGCCTCCAAGAGACCCAGTACTTC
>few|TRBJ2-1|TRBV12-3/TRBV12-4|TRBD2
CASSLVAGGMEEQFF
TGTGCCAGCAGTTTAGTGGCGGGGGGTATGGAAGAGCAGTTCTTC
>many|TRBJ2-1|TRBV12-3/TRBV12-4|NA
CASRKGYEQFF
TGTGCCTCCCGGAAGGGGTATGAGCAGTTCTTC
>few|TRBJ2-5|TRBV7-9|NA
CASSLGDSGVETQYF
TGTGCCAGCAGCTTAGGGGACTCGGGGGTGGAGACCCAGTACTTC
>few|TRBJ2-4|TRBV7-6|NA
CASSLEGAKNIQYF
TGTGCCAGCAGCTTAGAGGGGGCCAAAAACATTCAGTACTTC
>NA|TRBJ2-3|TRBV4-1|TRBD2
CASSESGGRGTDTQYF
TGCGCCAGCAGCGAAAGTGGCGGGAGAGGCACAGATACGCAGTATTTT
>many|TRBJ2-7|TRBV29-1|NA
CSVENRDSYEQYF
TGCAGCGTTGAAAACAGGGACTCCTACGAGCAGTACTTC
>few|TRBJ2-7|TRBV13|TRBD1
CASSSRGTGVPYEQYF
TGTGCCAGCAGCTCCCGGGGGACAGGGGTTCCCTACGAGCAGTACTTC
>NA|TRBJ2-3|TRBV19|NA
CASSLGRTYTDTQYF
TGTGCCAGTAGTCTAGGACGGACCTACACAGATACGCAGTATTTT
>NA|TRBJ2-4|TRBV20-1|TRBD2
CSAESGNAKNIQYF
TGCAGTGCGGAGAGCGGGAACGCCAAAAACATTCAGTACTTC
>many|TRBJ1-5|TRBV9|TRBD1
CASSGGTDSNQPQHF
TGTGCCAGCAGCGGAGGGACAGATAGCAATCAGCCCCAGCATTTT
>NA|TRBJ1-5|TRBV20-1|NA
CSARSAGQKANQPQHF
TGCAGTGCTAGAAGCGCGGGACAAAAGGCGAATCAGCCCCAGCATTTT
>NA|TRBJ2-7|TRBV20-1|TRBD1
CSARHRGRYYEQYF
TGCAGTGCTAGACACAGGGGCCGATACTACGAGCAGTACTTC
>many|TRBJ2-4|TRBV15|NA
CATQPVPGAGGNIQYF
TGTGCCACCCAGCCCGTGCCGGGAGCGGGCGGAAACATTCAGTACTTC
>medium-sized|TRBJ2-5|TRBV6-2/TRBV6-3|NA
CASSSTTWSRETQYF
TGTGCCAGCAGTTCTACGACTTGGAGTAGAGAGACCCAGTACTTC
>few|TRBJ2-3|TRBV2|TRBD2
CASKRAGVSTDTQYF
TGTGCCAGCAAGCGAGCGGGGGTGAGCACAGATACGCAGTATTTT
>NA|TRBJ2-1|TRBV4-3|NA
CASSQDLLLVEEQFF
TGCGCCAGCAGCCAAGATCTCCTACTAGTCGAGGAGCAGTTCTTC
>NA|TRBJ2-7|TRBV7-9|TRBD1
CASSSDRGTYEQYF
TGTGCCAGCAGCTCAGACAGGGGTACCTACGAGCAGTACTTC
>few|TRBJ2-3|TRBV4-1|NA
CASSQEGVDTQYF
TGCGCCAGCAGCCAAGAAGGGGTAGATACGCAGTATTTT
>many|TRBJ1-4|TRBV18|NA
CASSLPGGEKLFF
TGTGCCAGCTCACTCCCGGGTGGTGAAAAACTGTTTTTT
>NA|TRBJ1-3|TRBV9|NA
CASSVGEAGNTIYF
TGTGCCAGCAGCGTGGGAGAGGCTGGAAACACCATATATTTT
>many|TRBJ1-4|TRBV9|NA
CASSTNPGASNEKLFF
TGTGCCAGCAGCACTAACCCAGGGGCAAGTAATGAAAAACTGTTTTTT
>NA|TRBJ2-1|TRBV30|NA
CAWSISRNEQFF
TGTGCCTGGAGTATTAGTAGAAATGAGCAGTTCTTC
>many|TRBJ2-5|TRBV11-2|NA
CASSWNYGEGEETQYF
TGTGCCAGCAGCTGGAATTATGGTGAGGGAGAAGAGACCCAGTACTTC
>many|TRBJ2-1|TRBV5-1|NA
CASTGTVYNEQFF
TGCGCCAGCACCGGGACTGTCTACAATGAGCAGTTCTTC
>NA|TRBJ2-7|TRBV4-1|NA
CASSQVLRAKISYEQYF
TGCGCCAGCAGCCAAGTGCTCCGGGCCAAAATCTCCTACGAGCAGTACTTC
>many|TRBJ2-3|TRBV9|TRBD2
CASRETSGADTQYF
TGTGCCAGCAGGGAAACTAGCGGGGCAGATACGCAGTATTTT
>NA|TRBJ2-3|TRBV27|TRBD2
CASKAGGFTDTQYF
TGTGCCAGCAAGGCGGGAGGGTTCACAGATACGCAGTATTTT
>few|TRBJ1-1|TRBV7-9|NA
CASSLARGEAGPEAFF
TGTGCCAGCAGCTTAGCGCGAGGTGAAGCGGGTCCTGAAGCTTTCTTT
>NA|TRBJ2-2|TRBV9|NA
CASSPFGGGVAGELFF
TGTGCCAGCAGCCCCTTCGGGGGCGGGGTGGCCGGGGAGCTGTTTTTT
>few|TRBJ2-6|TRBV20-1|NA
CSARGLTPSGANVLTF
TGCAGTGCTAGGGGACTGACCCCCTCTGGGGCCAACGTCCTGACTTTC
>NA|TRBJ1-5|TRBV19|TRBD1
CASRIYTGARQPQHF
TGTGCCAGCCGCATTTACACAGGGGCCCGACAGCCCCAGCATTTT
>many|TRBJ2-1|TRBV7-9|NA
CASSLIPNAYNEQFF
TGTGCCAGCAGCTTGATTCCTAATGCCTACAATGAGCAGTTCTTC
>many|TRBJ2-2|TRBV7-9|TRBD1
CASSLDRGRGTGELFF
TGTGCCAGCAGCTTAGACAGGGGGCGCGGCACCGGGGAGCTGTTTTTT
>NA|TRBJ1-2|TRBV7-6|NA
CASSLGGSYYGYTF
TGTGCCAGCAGCTTAGGGGGGTCTTACTATGGCTACACCTTC
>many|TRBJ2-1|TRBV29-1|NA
CSAGTIQFF
TGCAGCGCTGGGACAATACAGTTCTTC
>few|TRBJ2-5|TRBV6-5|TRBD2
CASSYIAGGGTQYF
TGTGCCAGCAGTTACATAGCGGGCGGGGGGACCCAGTACTTC
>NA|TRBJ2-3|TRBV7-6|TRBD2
CASSRDVAGGTDTQYF
TGTGCCAGCAGCCGGGATGTAGCGGGGGGCACAGATACGCAGTATTTT
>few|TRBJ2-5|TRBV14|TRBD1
CASSPTGGPETQYF
TGTGCCAGCAGCCCGACAGGGGGACCAGAGACCCAGTACTTC
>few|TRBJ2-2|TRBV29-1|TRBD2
CSVESGLAGAAGELFF
TGCAGCGTTGAGTCGGGACTAGCGGGAGCCGCCGGGGAGCTGTTTTTT
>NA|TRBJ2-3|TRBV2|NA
CASNAPPAGGADTQYF
TGTGCCAGTAATGCCCCACCAGCGGGCGGGGCAGATACGCAGTATTTT
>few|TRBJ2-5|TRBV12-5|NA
CASGLEGLLGAQYF
TGTGCTAGTGGTTTGGAGGGACTTCTTGGGGCCCAGTACTTC
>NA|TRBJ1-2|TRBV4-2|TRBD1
CASSQAPGGAKGYTF
TGTGCCAGCAGCCAAGCCCCAGGGGGCGCGAAGGGCTACACCTTC